The entry below describes one TCR beta chain. This sample was taken from a study of blood T cell repertoires in COVID-19. Study details: Samples came from the United States, Italy and Spain, spanning acute and convalescent COVID-19. The analysed material was cDNA or gDNA that came from T cells, B-cell-depleted T cells, or PBMCs.

Seattle-derived patients entered the study during active infection and were followed longitudinally. As handled by the study authors: Amplification from reference gene primers served as the basis for estimated nucleated cell counts. TCRdb keeps only in-frame clones here, not all; method: immunoSEQ multiplex PCR. V, J and clone size were drawn from that table, and D and trimming were deduced from the DNA. Of 300,000 to 400,000 clones listed, about 90% are singletons. Germline-derived CDR1 and CDR2 are SQVTM and ANQGSEA. The CDR3 is 15 residues long. V lost 7 bases and J 0 bases, leaving 16 bases between the germline ends.

Input material: peripheral blood. The TCR comes from a woman aged 45-65 years with COVID-19, enrolled during active disease. The chain recombines TRBV29-1 with TRBJ2-1; D may be TRBD2 (5 bases). DNA of the CDR3: TGCAGCGCAACACCTCTTCGGGGCTCCTACAATGAGCAGTTCTTC. It encodes CSATPLRGSYNEQFF.